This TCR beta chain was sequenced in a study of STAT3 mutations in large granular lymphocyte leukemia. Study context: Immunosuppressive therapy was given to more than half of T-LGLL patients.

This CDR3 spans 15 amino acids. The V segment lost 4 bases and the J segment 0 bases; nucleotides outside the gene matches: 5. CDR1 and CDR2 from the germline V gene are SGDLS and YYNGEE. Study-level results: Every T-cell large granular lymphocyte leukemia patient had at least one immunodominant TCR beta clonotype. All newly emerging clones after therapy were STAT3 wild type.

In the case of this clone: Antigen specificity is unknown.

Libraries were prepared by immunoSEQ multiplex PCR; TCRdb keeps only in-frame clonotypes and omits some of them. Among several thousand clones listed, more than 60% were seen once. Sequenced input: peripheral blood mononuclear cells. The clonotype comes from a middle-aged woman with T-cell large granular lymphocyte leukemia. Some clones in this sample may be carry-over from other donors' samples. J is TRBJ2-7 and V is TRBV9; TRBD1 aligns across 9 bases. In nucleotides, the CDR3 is TGTGCCAGCAGCTCGGGGACAGGGAGCTCCTACGAGCAGTACTTC. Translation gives CASSSGTGSSYEQYF.